A single sample is the source of the 32 T cell receptor beta chains below, sequenced in a study of blood T cell repertoires in COVID-19 (dated by TCRdb to 2019 to 2021). The library was produced with the immunoSEQ multiplex PCR assay. TCRdb limited this immuneACCESS table to in-frame rearrangements with V and J called. A share of clones is missing; checked studies link under half to unresolved V genes, and the rest is unexplained. Present in this sample are more than 150,000 clones, roughly 82% of which were seen just once. The ten largest clonotypes hold 10% to 15% of the sample. Material for sequencing was PBMCs or T cells enriched from blood (not recorded which). These receptors all stem from a middle-aged man who had recovered from COVID-19.

As to this clone: Other nucleotide sequences in the sample specify the same CDR3. The chain carries TRBV7-6 and TRBJ2-7; D is undetermined. CDR3 length equals 13 residues. The V and J ends lost 1 base and 3 bases respectively, with 7 bases between them. From germline, CDR1 is SGHVS and CDR2 FNYEAQ. CDR3 bases: TGTGCCAGCAGCTTAGGGCCCAACTACGAGCAGTACGTC. Its protein is CASSLGPNYEQYV.

This chain uses TRBV3-1 (or the pseudogene TRBV3-2) with TRBJ1-3; tentative D call: TRBD1 (5 bases). Looked up from germline, CDR1 is LGHDT and CDR2 is YNNKEL (reference sequence). Trimming shortened V by 7 bases and J by 2 bases, and 12 bases separated the two germline ends. This CDR3 comprises 14 residues. The CDR3 here is CASTHLGAGNTIYF. The CDR3 nucleotides read TGTGCCAGCACCCATCTAGGGGCTGGAAACACCATATATTTT.

The sample holds many counts of this clone. The J gene is TRBJ2-2, the V gene TRBV6-5, with 7 bases identical to TRBD1. Losses at the gene ends were 4 bases for V and 2 bases for J; bases not matched to a gene: 1. Germline assignment: CDR1 MNHEY and CDR2 SVGAGI. This CDR3 has 14 residues. Here the CDR3 DNA reads TGTGCCAGCAGTTGGGACAGAAACACCGGGGAGCTGTTTTTT. Its translation: CASSWDRNTGELFF.

The chain links TRBV6-4 to TRBJ2-1; 13 bases are shared with TRBD2. J gave up 6 bases and V 4 bases, and 3 bases lay outside the gene matches. From germline, CDR1 is MRHNA and CDR2 SNTAGT. The CDR3 has 15 amino acids. The CDR3 here is CASSARLAGGNEQFF. DNA for the CDR3: TGTGCCAGCAGTGCCCGACTAGCGGGAGGCAATGAGCAGTTCTTC.

V and J are TRBV9 and TRBJ2-1; weak D call: TRBD1 (5 bases). V lost 3 bases to trimming and J lost 8 bases, with 12 bases between them. The CDR3 has 13 residues. The V gene's germline CDR1 is SGDLS and CDR2 YYNGEE. CDR3 sequence reads: CASSANLRDEQFF. CDR3 bases: TGTGCCAGCAGCGCAAACCTCAGGGATGAGCAGTTCTTC. The full variable domain, completed using reference TRBV9 and TRBJ2-1, is DSGVTQTPKHLITATGQRVTLRCSPRSGDLSVYWYQQSLDQGLQFLIQYYNGEERAKGNILERFSAQQFPDLHSELNLSSLELGDSALYFCASSANLRDEQFFGPGTRLTVL.

This chain joins TRBV5-5 and TRBJ1-5; no clear D. The germline gives CDR1 SGHKS, CDR2 YYEKEE (reference sequence). The germline V and J ends were trimmed by 0 bases and 7 bases, with 11 bases remaining between them. This CDR3 spans 14 amino acids. The CDR3 spells CASSLEDFRQPQHF. The DNA of the CDR3 is TGTGCCAGCAGCTTGGAGGACTTTAGGCAGCCCCAGCATTTT.

The chain has TRBV7-3 and TRBJ1-2, with D unclear. CDR1 is SGHTA and CDR2 is FQGTGA in the germline V gene. The CDR3 is 13 residues long. Trimming stripped 1 base from V and 5 bases from J, with 8 bases between. The CDR3 here is CASSLMGGYGYTF. In DNA, the CDR3 is TGTGCCAGCAGCTTAATGGGAGGTTATGGCTACACCTTC.

This chain uses TRBV30 with TRBJ2-7; tentative D call: TRBD1 (5 bases). This CDR3 region has 12 residues. Trimming left V 3 bases short and J 6 bases short, with 12 bases between. Germline CDR1 and CDR2: GTSNPN and SVGIG (reference sequence). This chain's CDR3 is CAWRPGAGEQYV. Written as DNA, the CDR3 is TGTGCCTGGAGACCTGGGGCCGGCGAGCAGTACGTC.

The chain employs TRBV28 and TRBJ1-2, with D hard to call. V was pared by 6 bases and J by 5 bases, with 16 bases between. The length of the CDR3 is 14 residues. Germline CDR1 reads MDHEN; CDR2 reads SYDVKM. The CDR3 DNA reads TGTGCCAGCAGCCCCCATGACCGAGGTTATGGCTACACCTTC. This codes for CASSPHDRGYGYTF.

The gene calls are TRBV27 and TRBJ1-4; 7 nucleotides align to TRBD1. Germline V CDR1 and CDR2: MNHEY, SMNVEV (reference sequence). The CDR3 runs to 16 residues. V lost 6 bases to trimming and J lost 12 bases; unmatched junction nucleotides: 19. Here the CDR3 DNA reads TGTGCCAGCAGCCGCCGTCAGGGGACAGCCGGTGGAGAACTGTTTTTT. Encoded protein: CASSRRQGTAGGELFF.

The chain recombines TRBV7-9 with TRBJ2-3; D not resolved. V lost 4 bases, J lost 4 bases, and 15 bases lay in between. This CDR3 contains 15 residues. The V gene's germline CDR1 is SEHNR and CDR2 FQNEAQ (reference sequence). In DNA, the CDR3 is TGTGCCAGCAGCTCCCCTACCCTTCGGGCAGATACGCAGTATTTT. It is translated as CASSSPTLRADTQYF.

This clone appeared a single time. The chain has TRBV19 and TRBJ2-3, with a weak D call TRBD1 (5 bases). Germline CDR1 LNHDA, CDR2 SQIVND (reference sequence). The CDR3 spans 14 residues. Trimming shortened V by 7 bases and J by 3 bases, and 14 bases separated the two germline ends. The DNA for the CDR3 is TGTGCCAGTACTACCTCAGGGTATACAGATACGCAGTATTTT. As protein: CASTTSGYTDTQYF.

CDR3 amino acids: CASSLEYRDSYTF. CDR3 bases: TGTGCCAGCAGCTTGGAATACAGGGACAGCTACACCTTC. This rearrangement joins TRBV5-6 to TRBJ1-2; D is possibly TRBD1 (6 bases). Deletions cut 0 bases from V and 9 bases from J, with 12 bases between. The CDR3 runs to 13 residues. Germline assignment: CDR1 SGHDT and CDR2 YYEEEE.

V usage is TRBV9 and J usage is TRBJ2-5, with D perhaps matching TRBD2 (5 bases). Germline V gives CDR1 SGDLS, CDR2 YYNGEE. CDR3 length: 15 amino acids. V was clipped by 0 bases and J by 5 bases, with 14 bases between them. The CDR3 is CASSVDAGVMETQYF. For the CDR3, the DNA is TGTGCCAGCAGCGTAGACGCCGGGGTAATGGAGACCCAGTACTTC. Looking up the rest from reference TRBV9 and TRBJ2-5 gives the full variable domain: DSGVTQTPKHLITATGQRVTLRCSPRSGDLSVYWYQQSLDQGLQFLIQYYNGEERAKGNILERFSAQQFPDLHSELNLSSLELGDSALYFCASSVDAGVMETQYFGPGTRLLVL.

The rearrangement links TRBV18 to TRBJ2-1, with D tentatively TRBD2 (5 bases). Trimming took 6 bases from V and 2 from J, leaving 14 bases between them. CDR3 length: 15 residues. Per the germline V gene, CDR1 is KGHSH and CDR2 is LQKENI. Here the CDR3 reads CASSPLTGTYNEQFF. Written as DNA, the CDR3 is TGTGCCAGCTCTCCTCTTACCGGGACCTACAATGAGCAGTTCTTC.

The chain combines TRBV15 with TRBJ1-5; a possible D gene is TRBD1 (5 bases). Trimming pared 4 bases from V and 5 bases from J, leaving 12 bases between. There are 14 residues in the CDR3. Germline V gene sequence: CDR1 LNHNV, CDR2 YYDKDF (reference sequence). In DNA, the CDR3 is TGTGCCACCAGCACAGCACAGGAGCATCAGCCCCAGCATTTT. It translates to CATSTAQEHQPQHF.

The chain combines TRBV4-2 with TRBJ2-3; 8 nucleotides line up with TRBD2. The CDR3 spans 16 residues. The V and J ends lost 0 bases and 3 bases, in that order; junction bases with no gene match: 5. Germline V gene lookup returns CDR1 LGHNA and CDR2 YNFKEQ. CDR3 region: CASSQDLAGGTDTQYF. CDR3 coding DNA: TGTGCCAGCAGCCAAGATCTTGCGGGAGGTACAGATACGCAGTATTTT.

V and J are TRBV4-3 and TRBJ1-2, with D perhaps TRBD1 (6 bases). The CDR3 is made up of 16 amino acids. Trimming removed 0 bases from V and 5 bases from J, with 16 bases in between. Germline V CDR1 and CDR2: LGHNA, YSLEER. This CDR3 is CASSQDTGRVWYGYTF. The DNA of the CDR3 is TGCGCCAGCAGCCAAGATACAGGGCGGGTGTGGTATGGCTACACCTTC.

The chain carries TRBV6-5 and TRBJ1-1, with TRBD1 identical over 11 bases. V lost 1 base, J lost 3 bases, and 4 bases stayed unmatched. CDR3 length equals 16 residues. In germline, CDR1 is MNHEY, CDR2 SVGAGI. For the CDR3, the DNA is TGTGCCAGCAGTTACTGGGGGGACAGGGGGGACACTGAAGCTTTCTTT. This gives the protein CASSYWGDRGDTEAFF.

With respect to this clone: In the same sample, other DNA sequences code for this CDR3. The chain links TRBV29-1 to TRBJ1-3; D is undetermined. Trimming removed 6 bases at V and 0 bases at J, with 9 bases between. Germline CDR1 SQVTM, CDR2 ANQGSEA. The CDR3 spans 13 residues. The CDR3 region has the DNA TGCAGCGTAGGCGGGTTCTCTGGAAACACCATATATTTT. Translation gives CSVGGFSGNTIYF.

The gene calls are TRBV7-8 and TRBJ2-1; 9 bases are shared with TRBD2. Germline V gives CDR1 SGHVS, CDR2 FQNEAQ. The CDR3 runs to 18 residues. V was pared by 5 bases and J by 5 bases, with 16 bases of the junction left unmatched. CDR3 DNA: TGTGCCAGCAGCGCCCTGGGTGGAGGCGGGAGGGCCCACAATGAGCAGTTCTTC. Its translation is CASSALGGGGRAHNEQFF. Filled out from reference TRBV7-8 and TRBJ2-1, the complete variable domain reads GAGVSQSPRYKVAKRGQDVALRCDPISGHVSLFWYQQALGQGPEFLTYFQNEAQLDKSGLPSDRFFAERPEGSVSTLKIQRTQQEDSAVYLCASSALGGGGRAHNEQFFGPGTRLTVL.

This rearrangement joins TRBV9 to TRBJ2-4, with D uncertain. The CDR3 has 14 residues. V was shortened by 0 bases and J by 3 bases, with 7 bases between the two germline ends. Germline lookup yields CDR1 SGDLS and CDR2 YYNGEE. Written as DNA, the CDR3 is TGTGCCAGCAGCGTAGATCTCAGCAAAAACATTCAGTACTTC. This translates into CASSVDLSKNIQYF.

This clone was picked up a small number of times. V is TRBV13 and J is TRBJ1-2, with D unclear. Germline loops: CDR1 PRHDT, CDR2 FYEKMQ (reference sequence). CDR3 length: 13 residues. V lost 1 base and J lost 4, with 7 bases in between. CDR3 nucleotides: TGTGCCAGCAGCTTAGATCAGCGCTATGGCTACACCTTC. Translation: CASSLDQRYGYTF.

The chain has TRBV15 and TRBJ1-2; tentative D call: TRBD1 (6 bases). V was cut by 5 bases and J by 3 bases, with 13 bases left in between. CDR1 and CDR2 (germline): LNHNV, YYDKDF (reference sequence). This CDR3 has 14 amino acids. CDR3 nucleotide sequence: TGTGCCACCAGCCAGGGAGGGGGGGACTATGGCTACACCTTC. Protein: CATSQGGGDYGYTF.

The V call is TRBV6-1, the J call TRBJ2-7; 8 nucleotides align to TRBD2. The CDR3 extends over 15 amino acids. Trimming at V came to 1 base and at J to 4 bases, leaving 6 bases not matched to a gene. Germline CDR1 and CDR2: MNHNS and SASEGT. The CDR3 reads CASSEVPREAYEQYF. The CDR3, as DNA: TGTGCCAGCAGTGAAGTTCCGCGGGAGGCGTACGAGCAGTACTTC.

This sequence joins TRBV19 and TRBJ1-2, with D unclear. The CDR3 loop spans 13 amino acids. Germline assignment: CDR1 LNHDA and CDR2 SQIVND (reference sequence). Trimming cost V 3 bases and J 4 bases, with 9 bases left between them. The DNA of the CDR3 is TGTGCCAGTAGTATGAAGACAAGCTATGGCTACACCTTC. Translating it yields CASSMKTSYGYTF.

This clone was seen a single time. The gene calls are TRBV10-3 and TRBJ2-2; 12 positions match TRBD2. CDR3 length: 18 residues. The germline gives CDR1 ENHRY, CDR2 SYGVKD. Unmatched junction bases numbered 6, after V lost 2 bases and J lost 2 bases. CDR3 DNA sequence: TGTGCCATCAGTGAGAAGACTAGCGGGAGCGTAAACACCGGGGAGCTGTTTTTT. This codes for CAISEKTSGSVNTGELFF.

This clone was detected only a few times. The rearrangement links TRBV9 to TRBJ2-7; the D gene is possibly TRBD2 (5 bases). The germline V gene encodes CDR1 SGDLS and CDR2 YYNGEE. This CDR3 spans 15 amino acids. Between the trimmed V and J ends, which lost 3 bases and 1 base, there was a span of 14 bases. This CDR3 is CASSDPGFMSYEQYV. The CDR3 DNA sequence: TGTGCCAGCAGCGACCCGGGGTTCATGTCCTACGAGCAGTACGTC.

This clone was seen many times. The chain is built from TRBV7-9 and TRBJ2-7; possibly TRBD2 for D (5 bases). V was trimmed by 8 bases and J by 1 base, leaving 12 bases between them. The CDR3 is 13 residues long. CDR1 and CDR2 (germline): SEHNR, FQNEAQ (reference sequence). CDR3 residues: CASSPSGSYEQYF. CDR3 nucleotide sequence: TGTGCCAGCTCCCCCAGCGGTTCCTACGAGCAGTACTTC.

This clone has a single count. This chain joins TRBV19 and TRBJ1-2; weak D call: TRBD1 (6 bases). Trimming shortened V by 1 base and J by 8 bases, and 17 bases separated the two germline ends. The CDR3 spans 15 residues. The germline gives CDR1 LNHDA, CDR2 SQIVND (reference sequence). The CDR3 DNA reads as TGTGCCAGTAGTATAGGAGGGGCAGGGGACGGCGGCTACACCTTC. This sequence encodes CASSIGGAGDGGYTF.

The J gene is TRBJ2-3, the V gene TRBV6-4; a possible D gene is TRBD2 (5 bases). The CDR3 consists of 13 residues. The germline V and J ends were trimmed by 0 bases and 7 bases, with 8 bases remaining between them. Germline V gene sequence: CDR1 MRHNA, CDR2 SNTAGT. The CDR3 here is CASSDSGVNTQYF. The CDR3 nucleotides are TGTGCCAGCAGTGACTCGGGAGTGAATACGCAGTATTTT.

The CDR3 region is CASRGSGKYNEQFF. CDR3 bases: TGTGCCAGCAGAGGTAGCGGGAAGTACAATGAGCAGTTCTTC. The chain uses TRBV2 and TRBJ2-1; 8 bases align to TRBD2. V shed 6 bases and J 4 bases; nucleotides not matched to a gene: 5. CDR3 length: 14 residues. CDR1 SNHLY and CDR2 FYNNEI come from the germline V gene. Looking up the rest from reference TRBV2 and TRBJ2-1 gives the full variable domain: EPEVTQTPSHQVTQMGQEVILRCVPISNHLYFYWYRQILGQKVEFLVSFYNNEISEKSEIFDDQFSVERPDGSNFTLKIRSTKLEDSAMYFCASRGSGKYNEQFFGPGTRLTVL.